This T cell receptor beta chain was identified during a study of blood T cell repertoires in COVID-19. Study summary: From T cells, B-cell-depleted T cells, or PBMCs came the material, which was cDNA or gDNA.

J was trimmed by 6 bases and V by 6 bases; bases with no gene match: 10. Germline CDR1 MNHEY, CDR2 SMNVEV (reference sequence). This CDR3 spans 15 amino acids. The assay was immunoSEQ multiplex PCR, and TCRdb's table has in-frame clones only and misses some. The sample carries approximately 300,000 clones, around 82% recorded once. The TCR sequence derives from a woman between 50 and 59 years old with acute or convalescent COVID-19. Sequencing used peripheral blood. The chain combines TRBV27 with TRBJ2-1; 8 bases agree with TRBD1. The CDR3 nucleotides read TGTGCCAGCAGACAAGCAGGGGGCGAAGCCAATGAGCAGTTCTTC. It yields the protein CASRQAGGEANEQFF.